The 10 T cell receptor beta chains given below trace back to one sample, sequenced in a study of T cells in Graves' hyperthyroidism and ophthalmopathy. Amplification of TCR beta CDR3 regions was performed using RNA transcripts as template. The TCR CDR3 was amplified in a first-round RT-PCR using the HTBI primer set. TCRdb re-derived calls from the multiplex PCR reads in MiXCR, one entry per CDR3 protein. The sample has fewer than 350,000 distinct CDR3 sequences, 15% to 20% seen once. Sequences were obtained from blood. The receptors stem from a woman between 50 and 59 years old with Graves' hyperthyroidism.

This clonotype was seen a few times. The chain is built from TRBV7-2 and TRBJ2-7, with a tentative D call TRBD1 (6 bases). The CDR3 is 14 amino acids. Per germline, CDR1 SGHTA and CDR2 FQGNSA. The V end lost 1 base, the J end lost 3 bases, and 10 bases lay between the germline ends. DNA of the CDR3: TGTGCCAGCAGCTTAGTCAGGGGAGACTACGAGCAGTACTTC. Protein sequence: CASSLVRGDYEQYF.

The V gene is TRBV3-1, the J gene TRBJ2-7, with D hard to call. The CDR3 totals 13 residues. The germline V gene has CDR1 LGHDT and CDR2 YNNKEL (reference sequence). V was pared by 0 bases and J by 2 bases, with 5 bases between. The CDR3 region has the DNA TGTGCCAGCAGCCAAGATGGGACCTACGAGCAGTACGTC. This sequence encodes CASSQDGTYEQYV.

Comment on this clonotype: The DNA is omitted, as the CDR3 cannot be located on it reliably, and the CDR3 follows TCRdb's listing. The chain uses TRBV5-1 and TRBJ2-1; TRBD1 was called by the table and not checked on the DNA. Germline V gene lookup returns CDR1 SGHRS and CDR2 YFSETQ. The CDR3 length is 19 residues, termini included. CDR3: CASSFYICSAQGQGDEQFF.

This clonotype was recorded many times. The chain recombines TRBV20-1 with TRBJ1-2; 10 bases are a match to TRBD1. Looked up from germline, CDR1 is DFQATT and CDR2 is SNEGSKA (reference sequence). The CDR3 runs 13 residues. The V gene end was trimmed by 4 bases and the J gene end by 6 bases; junction bases not matched to a gene: 5. The CDR3 nucleotides read TGCAGTGCTAATGACAGGGGGCGGAATGGCTACACCTTC. It specifies CSANDRGRNGYTF.

This clonotype was seen many times. The genes are TRBV5-1 and TRBJ2-1; D remains unclear. V was shortened by 1 base and J by 5 bases, with 13 bases between the two germline ends. The CDR3 is made up of 15 amino acids. Germline CDR1 and CDR2: SGHRS and YFSETQ. CDR3 amino acids: CASSLFDPGDNEQFF. The CDR3 DNA is TGCGCCAGCAGCTTGTTTGACCCAGGCGACAATGAGCAGTTCTTC.

The table lists this clonotype with a few counts. The chain uses TRBV20-1 and TRBJ2-1; TRBD2 aligns across 8 bases. The junction had 11 bases not matched to a gene; V was cut back by 3 bases and J by 7 bases. The germline CDR1 and CDR2 sequences are DFQATT and SNEGSKA (reference sequence). The CDR3 is 15 amino acids. The CDR3 coding sequence is TGCAGTGCTAGCCCGGGACTAGGGATCCCTAATGAGCAGTTCTTC. Residues: CSASPGLGIPNEQFF.

The chain employs TRBV7-9 and TRBJ1-5; D is uncertain. Trimming took 5 bases from V and 6 from J, leaving 20 bases between them. The V gene's germline CDR1 is SEHNR and CDR2 FQNEAQ (reference sequence). CDR3 size: 16 residues. Here the CDR3 reads CASSPAGTVFGQPQHF. CDR3 in DNA: TGTGCCAGCAGCCCCGCGGGAACAGTTTTCGGTCAGCCCCAGCATTTT.

The sample holds many counts of this clonotype. The genes are TRBV6-1 and TRBJ2-3; D is possibly TRBD1 (6 bases). The CDR3 totals 13 residues. The germline CDR1 and CDR2 sequences are MNHNS and SASEGT. The V and J ends lost 6 bases and 2 bases respectively, with 9 bases between them. CDR3 nucleotide sequence: TGTGCCAGCAGCAGGGGTAACACAGATACGCAGTATTTT. The encoded protein is CASSRGNTDTQYF.

The gene calls are TRBV10-3 and TRBJ2-1; TRBD2 aligns across 9 bases. The CDR3 is made up of 16 amino acids. Germline trimming cut 7 bases from V and 2 bases from J; bases unmatched to any gene: 9. Looked up from germline, CDR1 is ENHRY and CDR2 is SYGVKD. CDR3 DNA sequence: TGTGCCATCATGGCTGCCATAGCGGGAGCCTACAATGAGCAGTTCTTC. It yields the protein CAIMAAIAGAYNEQFF.

This clonotype was seen a few times. The CDR3 DNA reads as TGTGCCAGCAGCCCCAGGGCGAACACTGAAGCTTTCTTT. Translating gives CASSPRANTEAFF. This chain links TRBV6-1 with TRBJ1-1, with D possibly matching TRBD1 (5 bases). The germline V gene encodes CDR1 MNHNS and CDR2 SASEGT. V lost 6 bases to trimming and J lost 1 base, with 9 bases between them. The CDR3 is 13 residues long.